The clone carrying this T cell receptor beta chain was picked up one time. Its antigen is not known. This record belongs to a study of T-cell memory formation after mild COVID-19. Findings of the study overall: CD4/CD8 balance held among clones contracting day 15 to 85, and later expanders leaned CD4+.

This CDR3 is 15 amino acids long. TCRdb reprocessed the 5' RACE reads via MiXCR and lists one record per CDR3 protein. In the table there are roughly 300,000 distinct CDR3 sequences, roughly 15% of which are singletons. The receptor was derived from a man between 18 and 29 years old who had mild COVID-19 (a few samples of this study predate the infection). Cell type and time point are not known. This rearrangement joins TRBV21-1 to TRBJ2-7; the table calls TRBD1, which could not be checked here. TRBV21-1 is a documented pseudogene. Sequenced: PBMCs or a T cell subset sorted from them (not recorded which). Here the CDR3 DNA reads TGTGCCAGCAGCAAATACTCGGGGGAAGGTGGCGAGCAGTACGTC. Amino acid sequence: CASSKYSGEGGEQYV.